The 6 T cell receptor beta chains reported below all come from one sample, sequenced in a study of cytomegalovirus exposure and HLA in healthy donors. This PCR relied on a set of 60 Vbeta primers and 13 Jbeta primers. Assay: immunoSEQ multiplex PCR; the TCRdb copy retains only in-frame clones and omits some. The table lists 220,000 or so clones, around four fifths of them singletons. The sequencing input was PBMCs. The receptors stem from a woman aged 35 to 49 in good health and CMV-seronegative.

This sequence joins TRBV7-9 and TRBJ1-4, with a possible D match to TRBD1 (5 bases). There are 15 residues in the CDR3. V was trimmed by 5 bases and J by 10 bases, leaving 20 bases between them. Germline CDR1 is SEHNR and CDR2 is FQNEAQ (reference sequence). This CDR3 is CASSTHLGAVRKLFF. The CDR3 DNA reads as TGTGCCAGCAGCACTCACTTAGGGGCAGTCCGAAAACTGTTTTTT.

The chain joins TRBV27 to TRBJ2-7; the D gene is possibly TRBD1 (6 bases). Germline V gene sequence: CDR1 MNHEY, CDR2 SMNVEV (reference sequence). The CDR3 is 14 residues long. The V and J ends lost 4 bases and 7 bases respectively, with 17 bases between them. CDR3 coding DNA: TGTGCCAGCAGTTACAGGGTAAGAGTGGGGGAGCAGTACTTC. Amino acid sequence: CASSYRVRVGEQYF.

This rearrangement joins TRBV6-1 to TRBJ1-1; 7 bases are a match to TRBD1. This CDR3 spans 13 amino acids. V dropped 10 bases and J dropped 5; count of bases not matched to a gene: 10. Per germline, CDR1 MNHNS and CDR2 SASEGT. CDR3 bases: TGTGCCACCGTGACAGGGTTTATGACTGAAGCTTTCTTT. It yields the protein CATVTGFMTEAFF.

This CDR3 reads CAWSLDSYNEQFF. The DNA of the CDR3 is TGTGCCTGGAGTCTGGACTCTTACAATGAGCAGTTCTTC. The chain uses TRBV30 and TRBJ2-1; tentative D call: TRBD2 (5 bases). The germline V gene encodes CDR1 GTSNPN and CDR2 SVGIG (reference sequence). The length of the CDR3 is 13 residues. V lost 2 bases and J lost 4, with 9 bases in between. Filled out from reference TRBV30 and TRBJ2-1, the complete variable domain reads SQTIHQWPATLVQPVGSPLSLECTVEGTSNPNLYWYRQAAGRGLQLLFYSVGIGQISSEVPQNLSASRPQDRQFILSSKKLLLSDSGFYLCAWSLDSYNEQFFGPGTRLTVL.

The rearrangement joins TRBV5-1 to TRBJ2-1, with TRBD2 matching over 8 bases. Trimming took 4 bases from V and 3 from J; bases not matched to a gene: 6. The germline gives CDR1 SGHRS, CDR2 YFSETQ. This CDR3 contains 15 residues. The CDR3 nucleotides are TGCGCCAGCAGCCCCTTAGCGGGGAACTACAATGAGCAGTTCTTC. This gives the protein CASSPLAGNYNEQFF.

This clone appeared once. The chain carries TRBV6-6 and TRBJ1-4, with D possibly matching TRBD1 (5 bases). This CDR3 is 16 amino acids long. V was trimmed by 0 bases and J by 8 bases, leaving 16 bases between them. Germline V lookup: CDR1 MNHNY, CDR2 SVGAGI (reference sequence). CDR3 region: CASSYSMASTGEKLFF. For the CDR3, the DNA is TGTGCCAGCAGTTACTCAATGGCATCCACAGGAGAAAAACTGTTTTTT.